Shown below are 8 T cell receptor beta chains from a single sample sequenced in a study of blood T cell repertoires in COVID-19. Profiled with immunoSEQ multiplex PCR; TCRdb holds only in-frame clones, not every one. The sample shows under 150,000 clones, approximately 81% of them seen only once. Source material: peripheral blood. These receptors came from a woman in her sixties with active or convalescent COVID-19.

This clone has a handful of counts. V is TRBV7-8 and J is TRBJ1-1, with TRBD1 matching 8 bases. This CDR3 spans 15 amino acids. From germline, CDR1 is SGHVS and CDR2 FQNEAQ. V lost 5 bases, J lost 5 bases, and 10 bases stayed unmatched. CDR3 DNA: TGTGCCAGCAGCCCGGGACAGGATAGATGGACTGAAGCTTTCTTT. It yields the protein CASSPGQDRWTEAFF.

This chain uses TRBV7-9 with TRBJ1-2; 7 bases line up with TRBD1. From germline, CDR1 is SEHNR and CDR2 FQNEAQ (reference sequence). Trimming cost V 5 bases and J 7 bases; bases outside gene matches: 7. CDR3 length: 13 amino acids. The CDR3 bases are TGTGCCAGCAGCCAGGGGGAAGACCTTGGCTACACCTTC. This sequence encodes CASSQGEDLGYTF.

This chain's CDR3 is CASSLFLHTGELFF. The CDR3 DNA reads TGTGCCAGCAGCTTATTCCTCCACACCGGGGAGCTGTTTTTT. This chain links TRBV7-2 with TRBJ2-2; D unresolved. The length of the CDR3 is 14 residues. Germline V gene sequence: CDR1 SGHTA, CDR2 FQGNSA. V was trimmed by 2 bases and J by 3 bases, leaving 7 bases between them.

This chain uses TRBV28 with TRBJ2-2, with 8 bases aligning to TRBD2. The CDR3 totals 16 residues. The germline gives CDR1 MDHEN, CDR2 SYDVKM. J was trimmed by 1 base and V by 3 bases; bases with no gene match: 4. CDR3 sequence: CASSLERGLNTGELFF. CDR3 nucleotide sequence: TGTGCCAGCAGTTTGGAGCGGGGGTTGAACACCGGGGAGCTGTTTTTT.

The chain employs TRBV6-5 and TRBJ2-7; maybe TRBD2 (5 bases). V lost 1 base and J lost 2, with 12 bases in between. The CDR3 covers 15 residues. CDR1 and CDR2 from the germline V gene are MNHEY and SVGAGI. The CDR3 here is CASSYFGETTYEQYF. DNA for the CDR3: TGTGCCAGCAGTTACTTTGGGGAGACGACCTACGAGCAGTACTTC.

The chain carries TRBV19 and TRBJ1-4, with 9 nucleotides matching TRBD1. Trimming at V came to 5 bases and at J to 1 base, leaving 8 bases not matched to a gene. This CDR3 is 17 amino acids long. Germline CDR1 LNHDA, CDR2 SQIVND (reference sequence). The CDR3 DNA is TGTGCCAGTAGTCTACACAGGGGGCGTAGAACTAATGAAAAACTGTTTTTT. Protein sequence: CASSLHRGRRTNEKLFF.

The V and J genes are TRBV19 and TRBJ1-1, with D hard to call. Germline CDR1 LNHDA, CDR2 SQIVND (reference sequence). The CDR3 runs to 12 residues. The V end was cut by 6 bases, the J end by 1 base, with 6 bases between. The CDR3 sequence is CASRPGNTEAFF. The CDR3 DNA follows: TGTGCCAGTAGACCGGGGAACACTGAAGCTTTCTTT.

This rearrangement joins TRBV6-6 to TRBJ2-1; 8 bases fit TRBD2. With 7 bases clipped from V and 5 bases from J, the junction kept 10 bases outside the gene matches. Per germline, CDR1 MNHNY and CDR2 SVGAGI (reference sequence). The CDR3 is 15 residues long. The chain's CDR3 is CASTDGTRLNNEQFF. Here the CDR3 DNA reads TGTGCCAGCACCGACGGGACTAGATTAAACAATGAGCAGTTCTTC.